The next 30 T cell receptor beta chains were all read from a single sample in a study of blood T cells in healthy people across ages. Then a second PCR, running about 6 to 12 cycles, was carried out with a sample-barcoded 5' primer and a J-beta primer mix. Each CDR3 protein gets one entry after TCRdb re-called the 5' RACE reads with MiXCR. The sample holds under 1 million distinct CDR3 sequences, around 43% seen once. What was sequenced was blood. These receptors came from a man aged 60 to 75 in good health.

This clonotype was counted between two and nine times. This chain joins TRBV5-1 and TRBJ2-1; 7 positions agree with TRBD2. V shed 5 bases and J 4 bases; nucleotides not matched to a gene: 6. The germline V gene encodes CDR1 SGHRS and CDR2 YFSETQ. This CDR3 is 14 amino acids long. This chain's CDR3 is CASSQGREYNEQFF. DNA of the CDR3: TGCGCCAGCAGTCAAGGGAGGGAATACAATGAGCAGTTCTTC.

The genes are TRBV20-1 and TRBJ2-7; D is possibly TRBD2 (6 bases). This CDR3 is built from 14 residues. Looked up from germline, CDR1 is DFQATT and CDR2 is SNEGSKA (reference sequence). Trimming shortened V by 2 bases and J by 2 bases, and 13 bases separated the two germline ends. CDR3 sequence reads: CSARPSGLPYEQYF. CDR3 nucleotide sequence: TGCAGTGCTAGACCTTCGGGACTGCCCTACGAGCAGTACTTC.

V is TRBV7-2 and J is TRBJ1-6; 7 nucleotides match TRBD1. The CDR3 runs 15 residues. V gave up 1 base and J gave up 9 bases; unmatched junction bases: 6. Germline V gives CDR1 SGHTA, CDR2 FQGNSA. The CDR3 spells CASSLGDRDASPLHF. The CDR3 coding sequence is TGTGCCAGCAGCTTAGGTGACAGGGATGCTTCACCCCTCCACTTT.

This chain connects TRBV29-1 to TRBJ2-1; possible D gene TRBD2, 5 bases. Germline V lookup: CDR1 SQVTM, CDR2 ANQGSEA. This CDR3 is built from 16 residues. V dropped 3 bases and J dropped 0 bases, with 15 bases sitting between them. The CDR3 spells CSVDGSVVSSYNEQFF. The CDR3 bases are TGCAGCGTTGATGGTAGCGTGGTGAGCTCCTACAATGAGCAGTTCTTC.

The V call is TRBV5-1, the J call TRBJ2-5; TRBD2 is a possible D gene (7 bases). Germline V gene lookup returns CDR1 SGHRS and CDR2 YFSETQ. The V gene lost 6 bases and the J gene lost 5 bases, with 20 bases spanning the gap. This CDR3 spans 15 amino acids. In DNA, the CDR3 is TGCGCCAGCACCTCCTCGGGGGGCGATGGGGAGACCCAGTACTTC. This gives the protein CASTSSGGDGETQYF.

This clonotype was recorded a few times. The chain has TRBV20-1 and TRBJ2-1, with TRBD2 identical over 7 bases. The CDR3 runs to 16 residues. The V gene end was trimmed by 1 base and the J gene end by 5 bases; junction bases not matched to a gene: 11. CDR1 and CDR2 (germline): DFQATT, SNEGSKA (reference sequence). The CDR3: CSARAPLERGNNEQFF. Here the CDR3 DNA reads TGCAGTGCTAGAGCCCCTCTGGAGCGGGGAAACAATGAGCAGTTCTTC.

The rearrangement joins TRBV20-1 to TRBJ1-6; D call uncertain. Per germline, CDR1 DFQATT and CDR2 SNEGSKA (reference sequence). Deletions cut 3 bases from V and 5 bases from J, with 8 bases between. CDR3 size: 13 residues. This CDR3 is CSARGPDNSPLHF. For the CDR3, the DNA is TGCAGTGCTAGGGGTCCCGATAATTCACCCCTCCACTTT.

Remarks on this clonotype: Sequence at one end of the junction differs from germline and may be a read error. V and J are TRBV6-4 and TRBJ2-3; D assignment may be TRBD1 or TRBD2 (5 bases each). CDR1 and CDR2 from the germline V gene are MRHNA and SNTAGT. The CDR3 runs to 13 residues. CDR3 in amino acids: CAGSVGPKDTQYF. The DNA for the CDR3 is TGTGCCGGCAGTGTGGGACCGAAAGATACGCAGTATTTT.

The chain couples TRBV20-1 to TRBJ1-3; TRBD1 might be the D (6 bases). The length of the CDR3 is 16 residues. Trimming removed 0 bases from V and 0 bases from J, with 12 bases in between. Germline values: CDR1 DFQATT, CDR2 SNEGSKA (reference sequence). The CDR3 is CSARDYARGSGNTIYF. The CDR3 nucleotides read TGCAGTGCTAGAGACTACGCCAGGGGCTCTGGAAACACCATATATTTT.

This clonotype occurred a few times. The chain uses TRBV6-5 and TRBJ2-3; D call uncertain. V was pared by 2 bases and J by 2 bases, with 11 bases between. The CDR3 loop spans 15 amino acids. Germline V gene data show CDR1 as MNHEY and CDR2 as SVGAGI. DNA of the CDR3: TGTGCCAGCAGTTACAAAGGGTATGACACAGATACGCAGTATTTT. Translated: CASSYKGYDTDTQYF.

The gene calls are TRBV11-2 and TRBJ2-3; TRBD2 matches at 7 bases. Trimming cost V 3 bases and J 2 bases; bases outside gene matches: 8. The CDR3 has 16 residues. The germline V gene has CDR1 SGHAT and CDR2 FQNNGV. The CDR3, as DNA: TGTGCCAGCAGCTTCGTATGGGGGAGGGACACAGATACGCAGTATTTT. Its protein product is CASSFVWGRDTDTQYF.

The V call is TRBV7-3, the J call TRBJ2-1; 9 positions match TRBD2. The ends lost 6 bases at V and 6 bases at J; junction bases unmatched: 9. The CDR3 loop spans 15 amino acids. The germline V gene encodes CDR1 SGHTA and CDR2 FQGTGA. The CDR3 sequence: CASSHGGSGGNEQFF. As DNA, the CDR3 is TGTGCCAGCAGTCATGGGGGTAGCGGGGGCAATGAGCAGTTCTTC.

The V call is TRBV6-6, the J call TRBJ2-3; TRBD2 agrees at 7 bases. Germline CDR1 reads MNHNY; CDR2 reads SVGAGI (reference sequence). This CDR3 region has 16 residues. The ends lost 6 bases at V and 3 bases at J; junction bases unmatched: 12. The CDR3 loop is CASSSRTSDPTDTQYF. In nucleotides, the CDR3 is TGTGCCAGCAGCTCCCGCACTAGCGACCCAACAGATACGCAGTATTTT.

J is TRBJ2-5 and V is TRBV12-3 or TRBV12-4, with a weak D call TRBD1 (6 bases). Between the trimmed V and J ends, which lost 5 bases and 11 bases, there was a span of 18 bases. The CDR3 sequence is 13 residues long. This chain's CDR3 is CASSPGTLGGQYF. CDR3 DNA sequence: TGTGCCAGCAGTCCCGGGACATTGGGTGGGCAGTACTTC.

This chain connects TRBV9 to TRBJ2-1; tentatively, D is TRBD1 or TRBD2 (6 bases each). The V and J ends lost 3 bases and 0 bases respectively, with 10 bases between them. Germline V lookup: CDR1 SGDLS, CDR2 YYNGEE. The CDR3 runs 15 residues. CDR3 amino acids: CASSGGGSSYNEQFF. DNA of the CDR3: TGTGCCAGCAGCGGAGGGGGGAGCTCCTACAATGAGCAGTTCTTC.

The V and J genes are TRBV12-3 or TRBV12-4 and TRBJ2-5; tentatively, D is TRBD1 (5 bases). Trimming stripped 5 bases from V and 5 bases from J, with 12 bases between. CDR3 length: 13 amino acids. The DNA for the CDR3 is TGTGCCAGCAGTAGGGGCCCCTCTGAGACCCAGTACTTC. It translates to CASSRGPSETQYF.

The table lists this clonotype with a few counts. The rearrangement links TRBV5-1 to TRBJ1-6; 8 nucleotides agree with TRBD1. This CDR3 comprises 16 residues. Per germline, CDR1 SGHRS and CDR2 YFSETQ. V was clipped by 0 bases and J by 7 bases; unmatched bases: 6. The CDR3: CASSLEVQGANSPLHF. CDR3 DNA: TGCGCCAGCAGCTTGGAGGTGCAGGGGGCGAATTCACCCCTCCACTTT.

The chain couples TRBV30 to TRBJ1-3, with no clear D. Trimming shortened V by 0 bases and J by 4 bases, and 4 bases separated the two germline ends. CDR3 length: 12 residues. Germline V lookup: CDR1 GTSNPN, CDR2 SVGIG (reference sequence). The CDR3 is CAWSVLGNTIYF. The CDR3 bases are TGTGCCTGGAGTGTACTAGGAAACACCATATATTTT.

A few counts support this clonotype. This rearrangement joins TRBV20-1 to TRBJ2-5; maybe TRBD2 (5 bases). V lost 6 bases and J lost 5, with 13 bases in between. This CDR3 comprises 12 residues. The germline gives CDR1 DFQATT, CDR2 SNEGSKA (reference sequence). As DNA, the CDR3 is TGCAGTGCCTACGGACTGGCGGAGACCCAGTACTTC. This translates into CSAYGLAETQYF.

The genes are TRBV6-2 or TRBV6-3 and TRBJ2-3; 10 nucleotides match TRBD1. V lost 6 bases and J lost 1; bases outside the gene matches: 1. Germline V lookup: CDR1 MNHEY, CDR2 SVGEGT. There are 14 residues in the CDR3. This CDR3 reads CASRDRGRTDTQYF. The CDR3 coding sequence is TGTGCCAGCAGAGACAGGGGGCGCACAGATACGCAGTATTTT.

The chain couples TRBV29-1 to TRBJ1-1, with D unclear. The V end lost 7 bases, the J end lost 1 base, and 10 bases lay between the germline ends. CDR1 and CDR2 (germline): SQVTM, ANQGSEA. CDR3 length: 12 residues. CDR3 in amino acids: CSALDPNTEAFF. CDR3 nucleotide sequence: TGCAGCGCCCTGGACCCGAACACTGAAGCTTTCTTT.

This chain connects TRBV10-3 to TRBJ2-7; weak D call: TRBD1 (5 bases). The V and J ends lost 3 bases and 2 bases respectively, with 8 bases between them. The CDR3 runs to 13 residues. Germline V CDR1 and CDR2: ENHRY, SYGVKD. DNA of the CDR3: TGTGCCATCAGTGACGACAGCCCCTACGAGCAGTACTTC. Residues: CAISDDSPYEQYF.

This clonotype was seen more than once but under ten times. J is TRBJ2-5 and V is TRBV20-1; TRBD2 agrees at 7 bases. V lost 0 bases to trimming and J lost 1 base; unmatched junction nucleotides: 5. The CDR3 contains 15 residues. Germline V gene sequence: CDR1 DFQATT, CDR2 SNEGSKA (reference sequence). The CDR3 DNA follows: TGCAGTGCTAGAGATCCACCTAGCGGCCAAGAGACCCAGTACTTC. Protein: CSARDPPSGQETQYF.

The chain is built from TRBV14 and TRBJ2-2, with 8 bases lining up with TRBD1. There are 15 residues in the CDR3. The ends lost 4 bases at V and 4 bases at J; junction bases unmatched: 5. From germline, CDR1 is SGHDN and CDR2 FVKESK. The CDR3 here is CASSPWDRSTGELFF. The CDR3 DNA reads as TGTGCCAGCAGCCCCTGGGACAGGAGCACCGGGGAGCTGTTTTTT.

The J gene is TRBJ2-1, the V gene TRBV7-2; 8 nucleotides align to TRBD2. Germline CDR1 is SGHTA and CDR2 is FQGNSA. The trim removed 3 bases at V and 8 bases at J, leaving 9 bases unmatched. The CDR3 runs 15 residues. CDR3 protein: CASSFVAGGADEQFF. In nucleotides, the CDR3 is TGTGCCAGCAGCTTTGTGGCGGGGGGCGCGGATGAGCAGTTCTTC.

This clonotype was counted only a few times. The rearrangement joins TRBV24-1 to TRBJ2-3; D uncertain. Germline values: CDR1 KGHDR, CDR2 SFDVKD. V lost 3 bases to trimming and J lost 6 bases, with 6 bases between them. The CDR3 runs to 12 residues. DNA for the CDR3: TGTGCCACCAGTGATCTAGGGGATACGCAGTATTTT. It is translated as CATSDLGDTQYF.

V and J are TRBV5-1 and TRBJ2-3, with D perhaps TRBD2 (6 bases). In germline, CDR1 is SGHRS, CDR2 YFSETQ. This CDR3 has 16 amino acids. V lost 0 bases to trimming and J lost 4 bases, with 15 bases between them. CDR3 in amino acids: CASSLGGAWRSDTQYF. Written as DNA, the CDR3 is TGCGCCAGCAGCTTGGGCGGGGCTTGGCGGTCAGATACGCAGTATTTT. Based on the CDR3 plus reference TRBV5-1 and TRBJ2-3, the full variable domain is KAGVTQTPRYLIKTRGQQVTLSCSPISGHRSVSWYQQTPGQGLQFLFEYFSETQRNKGNFPGRFSGRQFSNSRSEMNVSTLELGDSALYLCASSLGGAWRSDTQYFGPGTRLTVL.

The V gene is TRBV29-1, the J gene TRBJ2-5; 11 bases agree with TRBD2. The junction had 3 bases not matched to a gene; V was cut back by 3 bases and J by 0 bases. This CDR3 comprises 15 residues. CDR1 is SQVTM, CDR2 ANQGSEA, per germline. CDR3 nucleotides: TGCAGCGTTGACCCGACTAGCGGGGACCAAGAGACCCAGTACTTC. Translated: CSVDPTSGDQETQYF.

The chain links TRBV12-5 to TRBJ2-3, with unresolved D. This CDR3 contains 12 residues. V gave up 7 bases and J gave up 6 bases, with 11 bases separating them. Germline CDR1 reads LGHNT; CDR2 reads FRNRAP. As DNA, the CDR3 is TGTGCTAGTGCCCTTTCATCGGATACGCAGTATTTT. Amino acid sequence: CASALSSDTQYF.

This clonotype was detected only a few times. Germline and junction disagree at one end, which may indicate a read error. V and J are TRBV12-3 or TRBV12-4 and TRBJ2-1; 8 nucleotides align to TRBD1. The CDR3 has 13 amino acids. CDR3 bases: TGTGCCAGCAGCTTAGGGGTAGGGACAGGGCAGTTCTTC. It specifies CASSLGVGTGQFF.